This T cell receptor (beta chain) was sequenced during a study of blood T cell repertoires in COVID-19. Study at large: Sites across the United States, Italy and Spain contributed samples from acute and convalescent COVID-19.

How the authors handled the data: By means of reference gene primer amplification, nucleated cell counts were estimated. Produced via immunoSEQ multiplex PCR; TCRdb's table is partial and in-frame only. The V and J calls and clone size come from that table; D and trimming were worked out from the DNA. The sample lists 110,000 to 150,000 clones; 84% were seen once. The TCR originated in a human donor in a cohort sampled during active COVID-19. Sequencing was performed on peripheral blood.

CDR3 nucleotides: TGTGCCAGCACCTTCCAGGAGGGCCATGGCTACACCTTC. Translating it yields CASTFQEGHGYTF. This chain uses TRBV12-3 or TRBV12-4 with TRBJ1-2; unclear D gene. CDR3 length equals 13 residues. Trimming cost V 7 bases and J 6 bases, with 15 bases left between them.